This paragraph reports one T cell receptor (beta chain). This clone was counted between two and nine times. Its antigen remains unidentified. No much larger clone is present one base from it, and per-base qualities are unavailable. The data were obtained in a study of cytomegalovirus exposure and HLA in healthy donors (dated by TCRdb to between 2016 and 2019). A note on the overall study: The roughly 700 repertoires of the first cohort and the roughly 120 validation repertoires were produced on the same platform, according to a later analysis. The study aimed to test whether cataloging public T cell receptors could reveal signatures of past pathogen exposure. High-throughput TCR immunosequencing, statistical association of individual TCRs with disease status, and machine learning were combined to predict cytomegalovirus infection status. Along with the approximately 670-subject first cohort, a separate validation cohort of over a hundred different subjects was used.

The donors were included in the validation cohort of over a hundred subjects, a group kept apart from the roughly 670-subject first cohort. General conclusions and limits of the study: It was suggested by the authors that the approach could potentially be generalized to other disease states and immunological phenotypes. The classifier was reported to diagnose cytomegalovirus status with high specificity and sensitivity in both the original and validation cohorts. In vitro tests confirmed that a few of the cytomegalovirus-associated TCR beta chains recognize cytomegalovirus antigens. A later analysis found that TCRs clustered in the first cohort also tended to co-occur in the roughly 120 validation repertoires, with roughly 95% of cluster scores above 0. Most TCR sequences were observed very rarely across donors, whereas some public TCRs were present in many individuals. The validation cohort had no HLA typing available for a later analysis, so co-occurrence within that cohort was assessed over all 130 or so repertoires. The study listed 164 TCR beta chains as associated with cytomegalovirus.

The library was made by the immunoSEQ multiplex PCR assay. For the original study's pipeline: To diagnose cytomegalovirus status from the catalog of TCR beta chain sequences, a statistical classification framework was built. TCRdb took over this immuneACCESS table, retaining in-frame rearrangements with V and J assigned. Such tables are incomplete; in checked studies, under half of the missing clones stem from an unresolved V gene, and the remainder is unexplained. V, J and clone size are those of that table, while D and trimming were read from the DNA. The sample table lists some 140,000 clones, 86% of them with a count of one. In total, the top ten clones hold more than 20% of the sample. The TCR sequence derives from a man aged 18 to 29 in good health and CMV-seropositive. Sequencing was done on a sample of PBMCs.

The CDR3 loop reads CASSQGRYGYTF. In nucleotide form, the sequence is TGTGCCAGCAGCCAGGGGCGCTATGGCTACACCTTC. The V and J segments used are TRBV14 and TRBJ1-2; the D segment could be TRBD1, given 5 matching bases. According to the germline V gene, CDR1 reads SGHDN and CDR2 reads FVKESK. The CDR3 runs 12 amino acids, cysteine and phenylalanine included. Just the 36-base CDR3 DNA is kept, in frame starting at base 1. The trim is 3 bases for V and 4 bases for J, with a gap of 6 bases between the germline ends.